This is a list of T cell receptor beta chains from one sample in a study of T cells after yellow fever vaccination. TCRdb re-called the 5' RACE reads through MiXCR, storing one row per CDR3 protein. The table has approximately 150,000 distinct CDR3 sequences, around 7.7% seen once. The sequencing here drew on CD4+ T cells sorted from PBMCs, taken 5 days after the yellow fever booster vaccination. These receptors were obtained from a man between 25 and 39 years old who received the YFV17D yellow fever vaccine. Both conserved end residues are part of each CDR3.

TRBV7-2 CASSFEGGARETQYF
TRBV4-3 CASSQELAEPQHF
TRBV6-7 CASSYSSFLGPGNTIYF
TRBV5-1 CASSPQDSKYEQYF
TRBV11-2 CASSPSGPYGYTF
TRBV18 CASSLQKTGNYGYTF
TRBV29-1 CSGGGGLETQYF
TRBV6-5 CASRGTSGREKNEQYF
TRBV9 CASSVVSGSGNEQFF
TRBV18 CASSKNSGILSGANVLTF
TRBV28 CASTPGQDNEQFF
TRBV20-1 CSAIPRRLALNEQFF
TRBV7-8 CASSPNQVGQRLF
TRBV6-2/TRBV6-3 CASSTRVEQFF
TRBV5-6 CASGPRGLAADYEQYF
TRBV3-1 CASSQGRLAGFF
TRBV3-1 CASSQGLNNEQFF
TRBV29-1 CSADGGYNEQFF
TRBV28 CASLRPGGNEQFF
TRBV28 CASRGSAGELFF
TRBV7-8 CASSFNWDTQYF
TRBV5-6 CASSSSTDTQETQYF
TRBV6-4 CASNPSGNKSYEQYF
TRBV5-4 CASLSRGSRETQYF
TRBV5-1 CASSLGQEGFNEQFF
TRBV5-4 CASSYGTLGATDTQYF
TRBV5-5 CASSLQGVMNTEAFF
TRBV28 CASRSPSGRTQETQYF
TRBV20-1 CSARDRMGIPNTGELFF
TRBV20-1 CSATLAGGYNNEQFF
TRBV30 CAWSRGKETQYF
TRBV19 CASSTTGDQPQHF
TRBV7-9 CASSSGSGELFF
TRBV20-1 CSANQPGGPLNEQFF
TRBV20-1 CSAARGGTEAFF
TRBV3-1 CASSASVAPDTQYF
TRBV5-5 CASITVQETQYF
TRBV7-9 CASVGGLGYNSPLHF
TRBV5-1 CASSRDGGDAYEQYF
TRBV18 CASSPRQQFGAFYEQYF
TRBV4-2 CASSQLQGSQMGNEQFF
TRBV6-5 CASSSRGPGNEQFF
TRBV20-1 CSARVVTSSSNTGELFF
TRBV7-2 CASSMGGQETQYF
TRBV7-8 CASSTPPAGYQETQYF
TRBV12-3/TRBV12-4 CASRLSGYGYTF